This T cell receptor (beta chain) was retrieved from a study of shared clonotypes between healthy human individuals. Profiling relied on immunoSEQ multiplex PCR, and the TCRdb table lists in-frame clones only, not all of them. Of fewer than 2.5 million clones in the sample, roughly 93% were seen once. The study enrolled healthy HIV-negative adults without recent acute infections or vaccinations as donors. Trimming cost V 2 bases and J 1 base, with 10 bases left between them. Germline V gives CDR1 SGHKS, CDR2 YYEKEE (reference sequence). CDR3 size: 15 residues. The sequence came from a young man in good health. Some clones in this sample may be carry-over from other donors' samples. This chain links TRBV5-5 with TRBJ2-1; D call uncertain. What was sequenced was naive CD4+ T cells from PBMCs. Subset given: CD45RA+ positively selected. The CDR3 DNA sequence: TGTGCCAGCAGCTTTCAACCGGGTTCCTACAATGAGCAGTTCTTC. Translating gives CASSFQPGSYNEQFF. Variable domain in full (rest from reference TRBV5-5 and TRBJ2-1): DAGVTQSPTHLIKTRGQQVTLRCSPISGHKSVSWYQQVLGQGPQFIFQYYEKEERGRGNFPDRFSARQFPNYSSELNVNALLLGDSALYLCASSFQPGSYNEQFFGPGTRLTVL.